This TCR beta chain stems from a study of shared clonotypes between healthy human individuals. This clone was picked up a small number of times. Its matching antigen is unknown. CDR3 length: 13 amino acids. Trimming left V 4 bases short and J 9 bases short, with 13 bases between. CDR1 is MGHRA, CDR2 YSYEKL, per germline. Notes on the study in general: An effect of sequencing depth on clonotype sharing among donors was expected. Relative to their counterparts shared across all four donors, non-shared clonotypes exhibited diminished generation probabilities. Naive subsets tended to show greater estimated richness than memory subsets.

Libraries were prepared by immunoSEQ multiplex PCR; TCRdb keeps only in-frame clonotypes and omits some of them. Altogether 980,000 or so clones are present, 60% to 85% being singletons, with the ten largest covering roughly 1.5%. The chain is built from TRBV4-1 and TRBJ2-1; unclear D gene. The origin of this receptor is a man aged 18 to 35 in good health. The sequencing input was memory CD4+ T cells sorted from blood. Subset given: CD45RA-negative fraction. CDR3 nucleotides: TGCGCCAGCAGCCGCCTTGGATGGGGTGAGCAGTTCTTC. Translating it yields CASSRLGWGEQFF.